The 14 T cell receptor beta chains presented below share a single source sample, sequenced in a study of blood T cell repertoires in COVID-19. Using immunoSEQ multiplex PCR, the repertoire was profiled, and TCRdb retains in-frame clones only, with some absent. The repertoire holds under 250,000 clones, with 82% as singletons. The sequenced sample consisted of peripheral blood. These receptors were obtained from a woman in her 70s with acute or convalescent COVID-19.

The V call is TRBV6-5, the J call TRBJ2-3; 8 nucleotides align to TRBD1. The CDR3 extends over 14 amino acids. The trim removed 2 bases at V and 7 bases at J, leaving 5 bases unmatched. Per the germline V gene, CDR1 is MNHEY and CDR2 is SVGAGI. The chain's CDR3 is CASSYTDRDNTQYF. CDR3 DNA: TGTGCCAGCAGTTACACGGACAGGGACAATACGCAGTATTTT.

V is TRBV10-3 and J is TRBJ1-2; no clear D gene. The germline V gene encodes CDR1 ENHRY and CDR2 SYGVKD. CDR3 length: 12 residues. V lost 4 bases to trimming and J lost 6 bases, with 9 bases between them. CDR3 bases: TGTGCCATCAGTGTACCTGCGGATGGCTACACCTTC. Protein product: CAISVPADGYTF.

V and J are TRBV4-1 and TRBJ2-5, with D perhaps matching TRBD2 (5 bases). The V gene's germline CDR1 is MGHRA and CDR2 YSYEKL. The germline V and J ends were trimmed by 3 bases and 2 bases, with 7 bases remaining between them. The CDR3 has 13 amino acids. Written as DNA, the CDR3 is TGCGCCAGCAGCCAGAGGGAACAAGAGACCCAGTACTTC. This gives the protein CASSQREQETQYF.

The table lists this clone with a count of one. The chain uses TRBV5-1 and TRBJ2-3; weak D call: TRBD2 (6 bases). The CDR3 is 16 amino acids. Germline V CDR1 and CDR2: SGHRS, YFSETQ. V lost 1 base to trimming and J lost 0 bases, with 12 bases between them. In DNA, the CDR3 is TGCGCCAGCAGCTTGACCCCCGGGGGTAGCACAGATACGCAGTATTTT. Protein product: CASSLTPGGSTDTQYF.

CDR3: CATTGQVGYSYEQYF. In DNA form, the CDR3 reads TGTGCCACCACCGGACAGGTCGGATATTCCTACGAGCAGTACTTC. The chain joins TRBV6-5 to TRBJ2-7; 7 nucleotides line up with TRBD1. Germline lookup yields CDR1 MNHEY and CDR2 SVGAGI. V was clipped by 10 bases and J by 1 base; unmatched bases: 13. CDR3 size: 15 residues.

This clone showed up just once. The chain links TRBV15 to TRBJ1-2, with a tentative D call TRBD1 (6 bases). V was trimmed by 2 bases and J by 3 bases, leaving 13 bases between them. CDR1 is LNHNV and CDR2 is YYDKDF in the germline V gene (reference sequence). The CDR3 runs to 15 residues. The CDR3 reads CATSRKEDRYYGYTF. In DNA, the CDR3 is TGTGCCACCAGCAGAAAAGAGGACAGATACTATGGCTACACCTTC.

Only a few counts were recorded for this clone. The CDR3 here is CASSYTLSGTIYF. Written as DNA, the CDR3 is TGTGCCAGCAGTTACACCTTATCAGGCACCATATATTTT. The chain uses TRBV6-5 and TRBJ1-3; no clear D. Trimming shortened V by 2 bases and J by 9 bases, and 11 bases separated the two germline ends. The CDR3 totals 13 residues. The germline gives CDR1 MNHEY, CDR2 SVGAGI.

The chain couples TRBV7-2 to TRBJ1-3; 9 nucleotides line up with TRBD1. The V gene end was trimmed by 4 bases and the J gene end by 7 bases; junction bases not matched to a gene: 8. The CDR3 is 15 residues long. Germline CDR1 and CDR2: SGHTA and FQGNSA. CDR3 sequence: CASSSPGTGWNTIYF. The CDR3 coding sequence is TGTGCCAGCAGCTCGCCCGGGACAGGGTGGAACACCATATATTTT.

This chain joins TRBV4-3 and TRBJ1-1, with D possibly being TRBD1 (6 bases). The CDR3 extends over 15 amino acids. The ends were cut back, 5 bases at V and 1 base at J, with 14 bases in the middle. From germline, CDR1 is LGHNA and CDR2 YSLEER. The CDR3 loop is CASSDTGTPNTEAFF. CDR3 nucleotides: TGCGCCAGCAGCGATACCGGGACACCGAACACTGAAGCTTTCTTT.

The rearrangement joins TRBV11-2 to TRBJ2-5, with 13 bases matching TRBD2. Unmatched junction bases numbered 5, after V lost 4 bases and J lost 0 bases. Per germline, CDR1 SGHAT and CDR2 FQNNGV. The CDR3 is made up of 17 amino acids. The CDR3 DNA is TGTGCCAGCAGCTCCGGGACTAGCGGGGCGTACCAAGAGACCCAGTACTTC. Translating it yields CASSSGTSGAYQETQYF.

The V and J genes are TRBV6-4 and TRBJ1-1, with 8 bases lining up with TRBD1. This CDR3 contains 13 residues. Germline trimming cut 4 bases from V and 8 bases from J; bases unmatched to any gene: 6. Germline loops: CDR1 MRHNA, CDR2 SNTAGT. The CDR3 loop is CASSAQGAGEAFF. The CDR3, as DNA: TGTGCCAGCAGTGCCCAGGGGGCGGGGGAAGCTTTCTTT.

This rearrangement joins TRBV2 to TRBJ1-2; 7 nucleotides align to TRBD1. CDR1 and CDR2 (germline): SNHLY, FYNNEI. Losses at the gene ends were 4 bases for V and 5 bases for J; bases not matched to a gene: 10. The CDR3 totals 15 residues. CDR3 nucleotide sequence: TGTGCCAGCAGTGCAAACAGGGGCCCTTGGTATGGCTACACCTTC. Encoded protein: CASSANRGPWYGYTF.

The V and J genes are TRBV15 and TRBJ1-1, with TRBD1 matching 7 bases. The V segment lost 0 bases and the J segment 1 base; nucleotides outside the gene matches: 2. This CDR3 is built from 15 residues. The germline CDR1 and CDR2 sequences are LNHNV and YYDKDF (reference sequence). The CDR3 region is CATSREKGANTEAFF. DNA of the CDR3: TGTGCCACCAGCAGAGAGAAGGGGGCGAACACTGAAGCTTTCTTT.

This clone was recorded a few times. The J gene is TRBJ1-1, the V gene TRBV30; TRBD1 is a possible D gene (5 bases). The CDR3 covers 15 residues. Trimming pared 0 bases from V and 1 base from J, leaving 12 bases between. CDR1 GTSNPN and CDR2 SVGIG come from the germline V gene (reference sequence). The CDR3 reads CAWSVLGRENTEAFF. As DNA, the CDR3 is TGTGCCTGGAGTGTACTTGGCAGGGAGAACACTGAAGCTTTCTTT.